The rows below give T cell receptor beta chains drawn from one sample of a study of T cell changes during pregnancy in multiple sclerosis. TCRdb's copy holds only in-frame clones and misses some; the assay was immunoSEQ multiplex PCR. The sample shows 40,000 to 60,000 clones, less than 95% of them seen only once. The source material was CD4+ T cells from peripheral blood mononuclear cells, sampled in the third trimester of pregnancy. The receptors were gathered from a female donor with multiple sclerosis, enrolled in a pregnancy study. Each CDR3 is given with its conserved first and last residue. Each record gives: V gene, D gene, J gene, CDR3 DNA, CDR3 protein. A D gene is named only where the DNA matches it firmly.

TRBV15	.	TRBJ1-5	TGTGCCACCAGCAGGACGGCGGGCCTAAGCAATCAGCCCCAGCATTTT	CATSRTAGLSNQPQHF
TRBV19	.	TRBJ2-2	TGTGCCAGTAAGTCCATTACAGGCGAAGCGAACACCGGGGAGCTGTTTTTT	CASKSITGEANTGELFF
TRBV7-2	TRBD2	TRBJ2-1	TGTGCCAGCAGCTCGGCCTGGACTAGCGGGGTATCCTACAATGAGCAGTTCTTC	CASSSAWTSGVSYNEQFF
TRBV10-3	TRBD1	TRBJ1-3	TGTGCCATCAGCGGGACAGGGGATAGTGGGGGCTCTGGAAACACCATATATTTT	CAISGTGDSGGSGNTIYF
TRBV14	.	TRBJ2-7	TGTGCCAGCAGCCAGGCCGGGACAAAGGGTGGCGAGCAGTACTTC	CASSQAGTKGGEQYF
TRBV28	.	TRBJ1-1	TGTGCCAGTGGAAGGAGCAACACTGAAGCTTTCTTT	CASGRSNTEAFF
TRBV2	TRBD1	TRBJ2-3	TGTGCCAGCAGTTTTCGGGACAGGGATGGTACGCAGTATTTT	CASSFRDRDGTQYF
TRBV18	TRBD2	TRBJ2-3	TGTGCCAGCTCACCAAAGACGGGGGGGATCACAGATACGCAGTATTTT	CASSPKTGGITDTQYF
TRBV6-5	TRBD1	TRBJ2-7	TGTGCCAGCAGCCCGACAGGGGCAACCTACGAGCAGTACTTC	CASSPTGATYEQYF
TRBV29-1	TRBD2	TRBJ2-5	TGCAGCGTGGGGACTAGCGGGGAAGAGACCCAGTACTTC	CSVGTSGEETQYF
TRBV10-3	.	TRBJ1-1	TGTGCCATCAGTGTTGCCGGGACTTCGAACACTGAAGCTTTCTTT	CAISVAGTSNTEAFF
TRBV30	.	TRBJ1-4	TGTGCCTGGAGGGGCAGGGGTGGGGTGCAGGGAAAACTGTTTTTT	CAWRGRGGVQGKLFF
TRBV19	.	TRBJ2-1	TGTGCCAGTACTCCGAAAGGGGGTTACTACAATGAGCAGTTCTTC	CASTPKGGYYNEQFF
TRBV9	.	TRBJ2-1	TGTGCCAGCAGCGTAGAACAGGGGAGGAATGAGCAGTTCTTC	CASSVEQGRNEQFF
TRBV5-1	.	TRBJ2-1	TGCGCCAGCAGCCCTATAAACCCCTCCTACAATGAGCAGTTCTTC	CASSPINPSYNEQFF
TRBV2	.	TRBJ1-2	TGTGCCAGCAGAGGCCACGGGGGTCGGGGCTATGGCTACACCTTC	CASRGHGGRGYGYTF
TRBV27	TRBD2	TRBJ2-7	TGTGCCAGCAGCTTCGGGCTAGCGGACGAGCAGTACTTC	CASSFGLADEQYF